The sequence of this T cell receptor beta chain was determined in a study of blood T cell repertoires in COVID-19. Study as a whole: Researchers got acute and convalescent COVID-19 samples from the United States, Italy and Spain. PBMCs, B-cell-depleted T cells, or T cells were the source of the cDNA or gDNA that made up the material.

The V gene lost 0 bases and the J gene lost 8 bases, with 22 bases spanning the gap. CDR3 length: 17 amino acids. Per germline, CDR1 LGHDT and CDR2 YNNKEL (reference sequence). Authors' methods: For nucleated cells, counts were estimated from reference gene primer amplification. The assay was immunoSEQ multiplex PCR, and TCRdb's table has in-frame clones only and misses some. V and J calls plus clone size are reproduced from that table; the DNA served to infer D and trimming. Of 300,000 or so clones listed, 88% are singletons. The sequence was obtained from a woman aged 25 to 39 who had recovered from COVID-19. Sequenced sample: peripheral blood. This rearrangement joins TRBV3-1 (or the pseudogene TRBV3-2) to TRBJ1-2, with D tentatively TRBD1 (5 bases). This CDR3 reads CASSQDPTVTLYDGYTF. In nucleotides, the CDR3 is TGTGCCAGCAGCCAAGACCCGACAGTAACCCTTTACGACGGCTACACCTTC.